These 10 T cell receptor beta chains came from one sample sequenced in a study of cytomegalovirus exposure and HLA in healthy donors. The PCR had 60 Vbeta and 13 Jbeta primers. Some clones are missing from TCRdb's copy, which holds only in-frame ones; the method was immunoSEQ multiplex PCR. Seen here are roughly 180,000 clones, 80% to 85% observed once, and the top ten hold around 2%. Sequences were obtained from PBMCs. The receptors stem from a woman under 30 in good health and CMV-seropositive.

This sequence joins TRBV5-6 and TRBJ2-1, with D maybe TRBD1 (6 bases). This CDR3 is built from 15 residues. Trimming removed 0 bases from V and 8 bases from J, with 15 bases in between. Germline CDR1 and CDR2: SGHDT and YYEEEE. For the CDR3, the DNA is TGTGCCAGCAGCTTGGTCCTGGGGGCTTCATATGAGCAGTTCTTC. Encoded protein: CASSLVLGASYEQFF.

The chain combines TRBV15 with TRBJ2-2; TRBD1 agrees at 7 bases. V lost 1 base, J lost 0 bases, and 5 bases stayed unmatched. CDR1 and CDR2 from the germline V gene are LNHNV and YYDKDF (reference sequence). This CDR3 comprises 17 residues. The CDR3 nucleotides read TGTGCCACCAGCAGAGCTCTGGGGACAGCGAACACCGGGGAGCTGTTTTTT. Its translation: CATSRALGTANTGELFF.

The chain is built from TRBV27 and TRBJ1-2; tentative D call: TRBD1 (5 bases). The CDR3 covers 12 residues. The V gene's germline CDR1 is MNHEY and CDR2 SMNVEV (reference sequence). The V gene lost 6 bases and the J gene lost 1 base, with 6 bases spanning the gap. The CDR3 nucleotides read TGTGCCAGCAGGACAGTTAACTATGGCTACACCTTC. Protein: CASRTVNYGYTF.

The genes are TRBV7-9 and TRBJ2-7; 9 nucleotides match TRBD1. V was pared by 0 bases and J by 6 bases, with 6 bases of the junction left unmatched. This CDR3 comprises 15 residues. Per the germline V gene, CDR1 is SEHNR and CDR2 is FQNEAQ (reference sequence). The chain's CDR3 is CASSLALGTGFEQYF. The DNA of the CDR3 is TGTGCCAGCAGCTTAGCGCTGGGGACAGGGTTCGAGCAGTACTTC. Complete variable domain (other parts from reference TRBV7-9 and TRBJ2-7): DTGVSQNPRHKITKRGQNVTFRCDPISEHNRLYWYRQTLGQGPEFLTYFQNEAQLEKSRLLSDRFSAERPKGSFSTLEIQRTEQGDSAMYLCASSLALGTGFEQYFGPGTRLTVT.

This clone was counted only a few times. The V call is TRBV30, the J call TRBJ1-2, with D unclear. This CDR3 has 12 residues. Germline V lookup: CDR1 GTSNPN, CDR2 SVGIG (reference sequence). Between the trimmed V and J ends, which lost 2 bases and 6 bases, there was a span of 10 bases. The CDR3 region is CAWSPGRNGYTF. The CDR3 region has the DNA TGTGCCTGGAGTCCCGGGAGGAATGGCTACACCTTC.

The V gene is TRBV19, the J gene TRBJ1-5, with 8 bases matching TRBD1. This CDR3 has 16 residues. Germline loops: CDR1 LNHDA, CDR2 SQIVND (reference sequence). V gave up 3 bases and J gave up 3 bases; unmatched junction bases: 7. The CDR3 sequence: CASSISGTGFNQPQHF. The DNA of the CDR3 is TGTGCCAGTAGTATTTCCGGGACAGGCTTCAATCAGCCCCAGCATTTT. Drawing the rest from reference TRBV19 and TRBJ1-5, the complete variable domain is DGGITQSPKYLFRKEGQNVTLSCEQNLNHDAMYWYRQDPGQGLRLIYYSQIVNDFQKGDIAEGYSVSREKKESFPLTVTSAQKNPTAFYLCASSISGTGFNQPQHFGDGTRLSIL.

The sample holds one count of this clone. The rearrangement uses TRBV5-1 and TRBJ2-5; D unclear. The germline V gene has CDR1 SGHRS and CDR2 YFSETQ. V lost 1 base, J lost 2 bases, and 12 bases lay in between. The CDR3 runs to 15 residues. The CDR3 region is CASSLSVYAQETQYF. CDR3 in DNA: TGCGCCAGCAGCTTGTCGGTTTACGCGCAAGAGACCCAGTACTTC.

This chain joins TRBV4-1 and TRBJ2-5; TRBD1 matches at 8 bases. The CDR3 is made up of 14 amino acids. J was trimmed by 4 bases and V by 4 bases; bases with no gene match: 5. CDR1 MGHRA and CDR2 YSYEKL come from the germline V gene. The CDR3 bases are TGCGCCAGCAGCCCGCCGGACAGGGCAGAGACCCAGTACTTC. Translation: CASSPPDRAETQYF.

This CDR3 is CASSLGQGLYNEQFF. The CDR3 region has the DNA TGTGCCAGCAGCCTTGGGCAGGGATTATACAATGAGCAGTTCTTC. This chain uses TRBV7-3 with TRBJ2-1; weak D call: TRBD1 (5 bases). The CDR3 sequence is 15 residues long. Germline-derived CDR1 and CDR2 are SGHTA and FQGTGA. V lost 5 bases, J lost 4 bases, and 15 bases lay in between.

The rearrangement links TRBV7-3 to TRBJ2-5; 9 bases fit TRBD1. The CDR3 totals 15 residues. V shed 5 bases, J shed 5 bases, and the junction held 9 bases outside the gene matches. Germline loops: CDR1 SGHTA, CDR2 FQGTGA. The CDR3 sequence is CASSPQTGGGETQYF. CDR3 nucleotides: TGTGCCAGCAGCCCCCAGACAGGGGGAGGCGAGACCCAGTACTTC.